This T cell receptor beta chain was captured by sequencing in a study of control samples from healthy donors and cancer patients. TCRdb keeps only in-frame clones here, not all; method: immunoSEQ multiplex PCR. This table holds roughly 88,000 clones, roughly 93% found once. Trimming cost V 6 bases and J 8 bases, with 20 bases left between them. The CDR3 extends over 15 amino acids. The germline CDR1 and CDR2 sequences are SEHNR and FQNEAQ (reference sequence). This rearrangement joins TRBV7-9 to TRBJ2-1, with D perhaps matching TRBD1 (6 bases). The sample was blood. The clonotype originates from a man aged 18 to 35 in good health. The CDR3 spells CASSNVQGYLDEQFF. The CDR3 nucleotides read TGTGCCAGCAGTAACGTGCAGGGGTACTTGGATGAGCAGTTCTTC.